This paragraph reports one TCR beta chain. The selected patients with pancreatic ductal adenocarcinoma had surgery but no neoadjuvant therapy. The sample comes from a study of T cells in pancreatic ductal adenocarcinoma. Data came from immunoSEQ multiplex PCR; TCRdb stores just in-frame clones and leaves some out. The data show roughly 100,000 clones, about 95% seen once. This CDR3 region has 12 residues. Germline loops: CDR1 MRHNA, CDR2 SNTAGT. The J segment lost 9 bases and the V segment lost 8 bases, leaving 4 bases of the junction unmatched. Sequencing was carried out using PBMCs. The J gene is TRBJ2-1, the V gene TRBV6-4, with 10 bases lining up with TRBD1. The source of this sequence is a human donor with pancreatic ductal adenocarcinoma. The CDR3 DNA reads as TGTGCCAGCGGGACAGGGGAAGGTGAGCAGTTCTTC. This translates into CASGTGEGEQFF.